These 18 T cell receptor beta chains were all obtained from the same sample, sequenced in a study of tumor-infiltrating lymphocytes in primary liver carcinoma (dated by TCRdb to between 2016 and 2019). RNA from unsorted whole blood was extracted with TRIzol reagent, and germline DNA was obtained with the DNeasy Blood & Tissue kit. For sequencing, an Illumina HiSeq 2500 was employed. TCRbeta-specific cDNA was reverse-transcribed from about 500 ng total RNA using a constant-region primer and ProtoScript II reverse transcriptase. Construction of the TCRbeta libraries relied on three nested rounds of multiplex PCR, following a slightly modified ARM-PCR procedure. Multiplex TRBV1-TRBV30 forward primers and a Cbeta reverse primer were used in the first two PCR rounds, each of which was run for about 10 cycles. TCRdb applied fastp at Q25 and MiXCR to the public reads, then kept only in-frame beta chains. Each entry merges the rows of one CDR3 protein and shows their most common DNA and genes. The sample table lists 150,000 to 200,000 distinct CDR3 sequences, 50% to 75% of them with a count of one. The biggest ten clones account for approximately 70% of the sample.

Sequenced input: peripheral blood. The origin of the receptors is a man aged 40-55 years with primary liver carcinoma and hepatitis B virus infection.

The rearrangement links TRBV12-3 or TRBV12-4 to TRBJ1-1, with D uncertain. V dropped 1 base and J dropped 8 bases, with 5 bases sitting between them. The CDR3 is 11 amino acids. This chain's CDR3 is CASSLELEAFF. The CDR3 nucleotides read TGTGCCAGCAGTTTAGAGTTGGAAGCTTTCTTT.

Notes on this clonotype: With a much larger clone just one base away, this may be a read error. The chain uses TRBV11-2 and TRBJ2-3, with a possible D match to TRBD1 (6 bases). Germline V lookup: CDR1 SGHAT, CDR2 FQNNGV. The CDR3 has 16 residues. The CDR3 protein is CGSSDQGNWDTDTQYF. The CDR3 region has the DNA TGTGGCAGCAGCGACCAGGGGAACTGGGACACAGATACGCAGTATTTT.

This clonotype was observed a handful of times. The gene calls are TRBV12-3 or TRBV12-4 and TRBJ2-7; TRBD1 matches 9 bases. Trimming cost V 2 bases and J 4 bases; bases outside gene matches: 6. This CDR3 has 15 amino acids. In DNA, the CDR3 is TGTGCCAGCAGTTTATCTCCGGGACAGGGTTACGAGCAGTACTTC. Amino acid sequence: CASSLSPGQGYEQYF.

The J gene is TRBJ1-6, the V gene TRBV7-9; 10 bases align to TRBD1. This CDR3 region has 15 residues. Trimming at V came to 5 bases and at J to 7 bases, leaving 5 bases not matched to a gene. Germline V CDR1 and CDR2: SEHNR, FQNEAQ (reference sequence). In DNA, the CDR3 is TGTGCCAGCAGCCCCGGACAGGGGGGCAATTCACCCCTCCACTTT. It translates to CASSPGQGGNSPLHF.

A word on this clonotype: The junction shows a germline mismatch at one end, possibly a read error. The chain has TRBV4-1 and TRBJ2-5; D uncertain. Looked up from germline, CDR1 is MGHRA and CDR2 is YSYEKL. This CDR3 spans 13 amino acids. The DNA for the CDR3 is TGCGCCAGCGGCCAAGACCCCAGAGAGACCCAGTACTTC. Amino acid sequence: CASGQDPRETQYF.

This clonotype has just one count. The junction and the germline gene differ at one end; a read error may be behind it. The CDR3 nucleotides are TGCGGCGTTGAAGACATGGGGTACGAGCAGTACTTC. This gives the protein CGVEDMGYEQYF. The rearrangement uses TRBV29-1 and TRBJ2-7; D remains ambiguous. Germline values: CDR1 SQVTM, CDR2 ANQGSEA. The CDR3 is 12 amino acids.

This clonotype appeared a few times. The genes are TRBV29-1 and TRBJ2-7; 10 bases are a match to TRBD2. CDR1 SQVTM and CDR2 ANQGSEA come from the germline V gene. V lost 4 bases and J lost 6; bases outside the gene matches: 6. This CDR3 has 13 amino acids. The DNA for the CDR3 is TGCAGCGTTGTGAAAGCGGGAGGGGTCGAGCAGTACTTC. Residues: CSVVKAGGVEQYF.

Points on this clonotype: The conserved closing phenylalanine or tryptophan is absent in this CDR3, likely reflecting a read error. No DNA is shown, since the ends of the CDR3 on it are uncertain; the CDR3 is the one TCRdb lists. The chain recombines TRBV11-2 with TRBJ2-7; the table's D gene call, TRBD2, was not cross checked with the DNA. CDR1 SGHAT and CDR2 FQNNGV come from the germline V gene. Ends included, the CDR3 has 15 residues. The CDR3 reads CASSLAGLAGGEQCL.

The chain is built from TRBV6-2 or TRBV6-3 and TRBJ2-1; TRBD1 might be the D (5 bases). Germline lookup yields CDR1 MNHEY and CDR2 SVGEGT. This CDR3 is 16 amino acids long. The ends were cut back, 0 bases at V and 5 bases at J, with 14 bases in the middle. The CDR3 region is CASSYSGQGDHNEQFF. CDR3 DNA: TGTGCCAGCAGTTACTCGGGGCAGGGCGATCACAATGAGCAGTTCTTC.

The genes are TRBV6-6 and TRBJ2-7, with D perhaps matching TRBD1 or TRBD2 (5 bases each). V lost 6 bases and J 6 bases, leaving 15 bases between the germline ends. The CDR3 runs to 13 residues. Germline V gene lookup returns CDR1 MNHNY and CDR2 SVGAGI (reference sequence). CDR3 residues: CASSPPGQREQYF. CDR3 sequence (DNA): TGTGCCAGCAGCCCCCCGGGGCAGCGCGAGCAGTACTTC.

This clonotype came up a few times. Since a much larger clone is just one base distant, this may be a read error. The chain is built from TRBV11-2 and TRBJ1-1; a weak D match, TRBD1 (5 bases). Germline V gene lookup returns CDR1 SGHAT and CDR2 FQNNGV. The CDR3 contains 15 residues. CDR3 loop: CVSSPRGGLDTEAFF. DNA for the CDR3: TGTGTCAGCAGCCCCCGGGGGGGGTTGGACACTGAAGCTTTCTTT.

This clonotype was counted at least ten times. The gene calls are TRBV11-2 and TRBJ2-3, with a weak D call TRBD1 (6 bases). V gave up 5 bases and J gave up 6 bases, with 15 bases separating them. This CDR3 is 14 amino acids long. Germline V gene lookup returns CDR1 SGHAT and CDR2 FQNNGV. The CDR3 is CASSESGTMDTQYF. CDR3 DNA sequence: TGTGCCAGCAGCGAATCCGGGACAATGGATACGCAGTATTTT.

This clonotype was observed a handful of times. The junction departs from germline at one end; a sequencing error may be responsible. The chain combines TRBV11-2 with TRBJ2-3, with D perhaps matching TRBD1 (6 bases). The CDR3 loop spans 15 amino acids. CDR1 is SGHAT and CDR2 is FQNNGV in the germline V gene. The CDR3 DNA sequence: TGTGCCTGCAGCTTGGGACATTCTAGCACAGATACGCAGTATTTT. Its translation: CACSLGHSSTDTQYF.

Worth noting for this clonotype: Likely a read error: the CDR3 ends without its conserved phenylalanine or tryptophan. The chain carries TRBV11-2 and TRBJ2-1; 7 positions match TRBD1. The CDR3 loop spans 15 amino acids. Germline assignment: CDR1 SGHAT and CDR2 FQNNGV. J lost 7 bases, V lost 11 bases, and 17 bases had no gene match. The CDR3: CAGNFRTGVQNEQFL. In DNA, the CDR3 is TGTGCCGGCAACTTCCGGACAGGAGTACAGAATGAGCAGTTCCTC.

Comment on this clonotype: Its ends do not fully match the called genes, so a read error is possible. V gene TRBV11-2 combines with J gene TRBJ2-7; no reliable D call. CDR1 is SGHAT and CDR2 is FQNNGV in the germline V gene. The length of the CDR3 is 14 residues. Here the CDR3 DNA reads TGTGCCAGCAACCCCCACCCCGGCTCCTACGAGCAATACTTC. This translates into CASNPHPGSYEQYF.

V is TRBV6-6 and J is TRBJ1-6, with a tentative D call TRBD1 (5 bases). The CDR3 contains 15 residues. Germline V CDR1 and CDR2: MNHNY, SVGAGI (reference sequence). V was clipped by 1 base and J by 8 bases, with 12 bases between them. The DNA for the CDR3 is TGTGCCAGCAGTTACTTGGGACTGGGTGATTCACCCCTCCACTTT. Protein: CASSYLGLGDSPLHF.

The rearrangement uses TRBV29-1 and TRBJ2-5; 16 nucleotides agree with TRBD2. The CDR3 runs 16 residues. The germline V gene encodes CDR1 SQVTM and CDR2 ANQGSEA. Trimming removed 6 bases from V and 5 bases from J; junction bases left unmatched: 9. CDR3 DNA sequence: TGCAGCGTAGCCGGGACTAGCGGGAGGGCCTGGGAGACCCAGTACTTC. It specifies CSVAGTSGRAWETQYF.

The V call is TRBV2, the J call TRBJ2-5; tentative D call: TRBD1 (5 bases). V gave up 7 bases and J gave up 1 base, with 13 bases separating them. The germline V gene encodes CDR1 SNHLY and CDR2 FYNNEI. CDR3 length: 14 residues. The CDR3 is CASTGRAPQETQYF. The CDR3 nucleotides read TGTGCCAGCACTGGCAGGGCACCCCAAGAGACCCAGTACTTC. The variable domain in full, with the rest retrieved from reference TRBV2 and TRBJ2-5, is EPEVTQTPSHQVTQMGQEVILRCVPISNHLYFYWYRQILGQKVEFLVSFYNNEISEKSEIFDDQFSVERPDGSNFTLKIRSTKLEDSAMYFCASTGRAPQETQYFGPGTRLLVL.